These T cell receptor beta chains were read from a single sample in a study of cytomegalovirus exposure and HLA in healthy donors. TCRdb's table, derived via immunoSEQ multiplex PCR, lists solely in-frame clones and lacks some. There are hundreds of thousands of clones in the sample; about 87% occur only once, and roughly 2% lies in the top ten. The material sequenced was PBMCs. Receptors originate from a woman younger than 30 in good health and CMV-seronegative. Each CDR3 is given with its conserved first and last residue. The order of the fields is clone size, D gene, V gene, J gene, CDR3 length, CDR3 protein, CDR3 DNA. A D gene is named only where the DNA matches it firmly. Some rows mark clone size as missing; the rest say once, few, many or name a class of expanded clone.

.	.	TRBV13	TRBJ2-7	14	CASSLPGVSYEQYF	TGTGCCAGCAGCTTACCCGGGGTTTCCTACGAGCAGTACTTC
.	.	TRBV19	TRBJ1-5	14	CASTHLGAQKAQHF	TGTGCCAGTACCCACCTAGGGGCACAGAAGGCCCAGCATTTT
.	.	TRBV5-6	TRBJ2-7	17	CASSLAFTGQGEDEQYF	TGTGCCAGCAGCTTGGCTTTTACGGGGCAGGGGGAGGACGAGCAGTACTTC
.	TRBD1	TRBV30	TRBJ1-1	16	CAWSVSLGTGDTEAFF	TGTGCCTGGAGTGTTAGTCTAGGGACAGGGGACACTGAAGCTTTCTTT
once	TRBD1	TRBV19	TRBJ2-4	12	CASVGQGSIQYF	TGTGCCAGCGTCGGACAGGGCAGCATTCAGTACTTC
.	.	TRBV18	TRBJ1-4	15	CASSPRGGDGEKLFF	TGTGCCAGCTCCCCCCGCGGGGGTGACGGTGAAAAACTGTTTTTT
.	TRBD2	TRBV29-1	TRBJ2-5	16	CSVVSRRGGFAETQYF	TGCAGCGTTGTATCCCGGCGGGGGGGCTTCGCAGAGACCCAGTACTTC
.	TRBD2	TRBV2	TRBJ2-7	14	CASRDTSGGGEQYF	TGTGCCAGCAGGGATACTAGCGGGGGGGGCGAGCAGTACTTC
once	TRBD2	TRBV2	TRBJ2-3	12	CASTGLADTQYF	TGTGCCAGCACGGGACTAGCGGATACGCAGTATTTT
.	.	TRBV30	TRBJ1-1	11	CAWSVGAEAFF	TGTGCCTGGAGTGTAGGGGCGGAAGCTTTCTTT
.	.	TRBV11-3	TRBJ2-2	18	CASSYSGTFYPNTGELFF	TGTGCCAGCAGCTATTCCGGGACATTCTACCCAAACACCGGGGAGCTGTTTTTT
.	TRBD1	TRBV19	TRBJ2-5	15	CASSSPGQGGETQYF	TGTGCCAGTAGCTCCCCGGGACAGGGAGGGGAGACCCAGTACTTC
.	TRBD1	TRBV14	TRBJ2-4	15	CASSRQGIAENIQYF	TGTGCCAGCAGCCGACAGGGGATTGCCGAAAACATTCAGTACTTC
.	TRBD2	TRBV6-5	TRBJ2-1	15	CASSYRGGTYNEQFF	TGTGCCAGCAGTTACCGGGGGGGAACCTACAATGAGCAGTTCTTC
.	.	TRBV9	TRBJ2-3	14	CASSARMTTDTQYF	TGTGCCAGCAGCGCCCGGATGACAACAGATACGCAGTATTTT
.	.	TRBV2	TRBJ2-7	12	CASTINSYEQYF	TGTGCCAGCACTATCAACTCCTACGAGCAGTACTTC
.	TRBD1	TRBV7-9	TRBJ1-2	12	CASSATGAGYTF	TGTGCCAGCAGCGCCACAGGGGCGGGCTACACCTTC
.	.	TRBV1	TRBJ2-3	18	CTSSPGPRLAGATDTQYF	TGCACCAGCAGCCCCGGGCCCCGACTAGCGGGGGCCACAGATACGCAGTATTTT
.	TRBD2	TRBV9	TRBJ2-1	18	CASSVNPTSGSSYNEQFF	TGTGCCAGCAGCGTCAATCCAACTAGCGGGAGTTCCTACAATGAGCAGTTCTTC
.	.	TRBV11-2	TRBJ2-7	13	CASSLEGGYEQYF	TGTGCCAGCAGCCTAGAGGGGGGCTACGAGCAGTACTTC
.	TRBD1	TRBV5-1	TRBJ2-3	13	CASSSQGADTQYF	TGCGCCAGCAGCTCTCAGGGGGCGGATACGCAGTATTTT
.	TRBD2	TRBV30	TRBJ2-2	19	CAWTPPPAGGPVNTGELFF	TGTGCCTGGACCCCACCCCCAGCGGGGGGGCCAGTAAACACCGGGGAGCTGTTTTTT
.	.	TRBV15	TRBJ2-2	13	CATSNGYTGELFF	TGTGCCACCAGCAACGGTTACACCGGGGAGCTGTTTTTT
.	.	TRBV6-5	TRBJ2-7	14	CASKGDTKPYEQYF	TGTGCCAGCAAAGGGGACACAAAACCCTACGAGCAGTACTTC
.	.	TRBV14	TRBJ1-4	13	CASSQGYNEKLFF	TGTGCCAGCAGCCAAGGCTATAATGAAAAACTGTTTTTT
once	.	TRBV6-5	TRBJ2-5	16	CASSYSRRGGQETQYF	TGTGCCAGCAGTTACTCGAGAAGAGGGGGCCAAGAGACCCAGTACTTC
.	TRBD1	TRBV5-1	TRBJ1-1	13	CASTRGQGAEAFF	TGCGCCAGCACGAGGGGGCAGGGGGCTGAAGCTTTCTTT
.	TRBD1	TRBV6-6	TRBJ2-7	16	CASSSPDREGTYEQYF	TGTGCCAGCAGTTCTCCCGACAGGGAAGGGACCTACGAGCAGTACTTC
.	.	TRBV5-6	TRBJ2-3	11	CASSSGDTQYF	TGTGCCAGCAGCTCGGGAGATACGCAGTATTTT
.	.	TRBV1	TRBJ2-5	17	CTSSHKEGHRLKETQYF	TGCACCAGCAGCCACAAAGAGGGTCACAGACTGAAAGAGACCCAGTACTTC
.	TRBD1	TRBV29-1	TRBJ2-7	13	CSVVKTGIHEQYF	TGCAGCGTGGTTAAGACAGGGATCCACGAGCAGTACTTC
.	.	TRBV29-1	TRBJ1-1	13	CSVERLMNTEAFF	TGCAGCGTTGAGCGGCTGATGAACACTGAAGCTTTCTTT
.	TRBD2	TRBV13	TRBJ2-1	17	CASSLGSSGGAYNEQFF	TGTGCCAGCAGCTTGGGCTCTAGCGGGGGTGCCTACAATGAGCAGTTCTTC
.	.	TRBV6-6	TRBJ2-2	15	CASTLRTDNTGELFF	TGTGCCAGCACCCTCCGGACAGACAACACCGGGGAGCTGTTTTTT
.	.	TRBV11-3	TRBJ2-1	13	CASSFAVYNEQFF	TGTGCCAGCAGCTTCGCAGTCTACAATGAGCAGTTCTTC
.	.	TRBV10-3	TRBJ2-5	15	CAISVGGAGGETQYF	TGTGCCATCAGTGTCGGTGGAGCAGGGGGGGAGACCCAGTACTTC
.	TRBD1	TRBV11-2	TRBJ1-2	15	CASSPDRGANYGYTF	TGTGCCAGCAGCCCCGACAGGGGAGCTAACTATGGCTACACCTTC
.	.	TRBV11-2	TRBJ2-7	12	CASSQNAAGRYF	TGTGCCAGCAGCCAGAATGCGGCGGGCCGGTACTTC
.	.	TRBV5-1	TRBJ2-7	14	CASSPPGHEYEQYF	TGCGCCAGCAGCCCCCCGGGACATGAATACGAGCAGTACTTC
.	.	TRBV18	TRBJ1-2	15	CASSEQKNPSYGYTF	TGTGCCAGCTCGGAGCAGAAAAATCCGTCCTATGGCTACACCTTC
.	TRBD1	TRBV10-2	TRBJ1-1	13	CASMRTGGTEAFF	TGCGCCAGCATGAGGACAGGGGGCACTGAAGCTTTCTTT
.	TRBD1	TRBV5-1	TRBJ1-4	14	CASSSTGIKEKLFF	TGCGCCAGCAGCTCGACAGGGATAAAAGAAAAACTGTTTTTT
.	TRBD2	TRBV27	TRBJ2-5	16	CASRRRLAGVQETQYF	TGTGCCAGCAGACGTAGACTAGCGGGGGTTCAAGAGACCCAGTACTTC
once	.	TRBV9	TRBJ1-1	13	CASSVAMGSEAFF	TGTGCCAGCAGCGTAGCAATGGGGAGTGAAGCTTTCTTT
.	TRBD1	TRBV9	TRBJ1-1	14	CASSGQGSHTEAFF	TGTGCCAGCAGCGGACAGGGAAGTCACACTGAAGCTTTCTTT
.	.	TRBV2	TRBJ2-1	15	CASSEATAGHNEQFF	TGTGCCAGCAGTGAGGCTACAGCGGGTCACAATGAGCAGTTCTTC
once	.	TRBV7-9	TRBJ2-3	16	CASSLALQGGTDTQYF	TGTGCCAGCAGCTTAGCTTTGCAGGGGGGAACAGATACGCAGTATTTT
.	.	TRBV21-1	TRBJ1-2	14	CASSKGWANYGYTF	TGTGCCAGCAGCAAGGGCTGGGCCAACTATGGCTACACCTTC
.	.	TRBV30	TRBJ1-2	14	CAWGLREGDYGYTF	TGTGCCTGGGGGCTGCGAGAGGGGGACTATGGCTACACCTTC
.	.	TRBV27	TRBJ1-4	14	CASSRVPGNEKLFF	TGTGCCAGCAGTCGGGTGCCCGGTAATGAAAAACTGTTTTTT
.	TRBD1	TRBV5-4	TRBJ2-3	15	CASSSTGKGTDTQYF	TGTGCCAGCAGCTCGACAGGGAAGGGTACAGATACGCAGTATTTT
.	TRBD1	TRBV5-1	TRBJ2-7	17	CASSSPGTGGWSYEQYF	TGCGCCAGCAGCTCGCCCGGGACAGGGGGCTGGTCCTACGAGCAGTACTTC